The 20 T cell receptor beta chains listed next were all sequenced from one sample in a study of CD8 T cells in ankylosing spondylitis. Study results and limitations: What seemed typical of ankylosing spondylitis blood was a TCR beta motif built from about 8 highly homologous variants.

MiXCR, applied by TCRdb to the 5' RACE reads, yields one record per CDR3 protein. The table lists roughly 490,000 distinct CDR3 sequences, about 5.2% of them singletons. Their target antigens are unknown. Sequencing was performed on blood, either unsorted or a sorted T cell fraction (not recorded which). The receptors derive from a male donor with ankylosing spondylitis.

This clonotype showed up many times. Here the CDR3 reads CASSSTFTGGVEEKLFF. The CDR3 DNA sequence: TGTGCCAGCAGTTCAACCTTCACAGGGGGCGTGGAGGAAAAACTGTTTTTT. The V and J genes are TRBV6-5 and TRBJ1-4; TRBD1 matches 9 bases. Germline CDR1 and CDR2: MNHEY and SVGAGI. J was trimmed by 8 bases and V by 4 bases; bases with no gene match: 14. CDR3 size: 17 residues.

This chain joins TRBV4-3 and TRBJ2-1, with 16 positions matching TRBD2. V gave up 1 base and J gave up 8 bases; unmatched junction bases: 2. CDR3 length: 16 residues. The germline gives CDR1 LGHNA, CDR2 YSLEER. The CDR3 loop is CASSQGGLAGGDEQFF. The CDR3 DNA is TGCGCCAGCAGCCAAGGGGGACTAGCGGGAGGGGATGAGCAGTTCTTC.

This clonotype has ten or more counts. V usage is TRBV24-1 and J usage is TRBJ2-1; maybe TRBD2 (6 bases). V was cut by 1 base and J by 2 bases, with 11 bases left in between. This CDR3 comprises 16 residues. Germline V gene lookup returns CDR1 KGHDR and CDR2 SFDVKD. DNA for the CDR3: TGTGCCACCAGTGATTTAAAGGGAGGCACCTACAATGAGCAGTTCTTC. Translation gives CATSDLKGGTYNEQFF.

This clonotype was counted many times. The gene calls are TRBV10-3 and TRBJ2-7, with D perhaps matching TRBD2 (5 bases). Per germline, CDR1 ENHRY and CDR2 SYGVKD. CDR3 size: 15 residues. V dropped 5 bases and J dropped 2 bases, with 16 bases sitting between them. CDR3 coding DNA: TGTGCCATCAGTATTGGACTCGGCACCCCCTACGAGCAGTACTTC. It encodes CAISIGLGTPYEQYF.

In regard to this clonotype: This may be a read error: a much more frequent sequence differs by one nucleotide. This chain joins TRBV5-5 and TRBJ1-1; 9 bases are a match to TRBD1. From germline, CDR1 is SGHKS and CDR2 YYEKEE (reference sequence). This CDR3 comprises 17 residues. CDR3 sequence (DNA): TGTGCCAGCAGCCCGGCCTCGGACAGGGGATGGAACACTGGAGCTTTCTTT. Amino acid sequence: CASSPASDRGWNTGAFF.

This clonotype has at least ten counts. The V and J genes are TRBV7-2 and TRBJ1-2, with TRBD1 matching over 7 bases. CDR3 length: 15 amino acids. The germline V gene has CDR1 SGHTA and CDR2 FQGNSA. Trimming cost V 6 bases and J 4 bases; bases outside gene matches: 11. This CDR3 is CASSSVRGQIYGYTF. The CDR3 nucleotides are TGTGCCAGCAGTTCTGTCAGGGGACAGATCTATGGCTACACCTTC.

This clonotype was detected only a few times. V usage is TRBV7-2 and J usage is TRBJ2-7; D is uncertain. The CDR3 is made up of 13 amino acids. V lost 3 bases and J 6 bases, leaving 12 bases between the germline ends. Looked up from germline, CDR1 is SGHTA and CDR2 is FQGNSA. The chain's CDR3 is CASSLAPQSEQYF. In nucleotides, the CDR3 is TGTGCCAGCAGCTTGGCCCCCCAGAGCGAGCAGTACTTC.

This clonotype was counted a few times. The rearrangement links TRBV29-1 to TRBJ1-2, with TRBD1 as a possible D gene (5 bases). V lost 6 bases and J 5 bases, leaving 16 bases between the germline ends. The CDR3 is made up of 13 amino acids. CDR1 and CDR2 from the germline V gene are SQVTM and ANQGSEA. The CDR3 DNA sequence: TGCAGCGTGAGGCCAGGGTCCCGTTATGGCTACACCTTC. This codes for CSVRPGSRYGYTF.

This clonotype was observed many times. The genes are TRBV13 and TRBJ2-1; 12 bases agree with TRBD2. The CDR3 runs to 15 residues. The germline V gene has CDR1 PRHDT and CDR2 FYEKMQ (reference sequence). Trimming at V came to 2 bases and at J to 8 bases, leaving 4 bases not matched to a gene. CDR3 in DNA: TGTGCCAGCAGCTTACGACTAGCGGGAGTGGATGAGCAGTTCTTC. Translating it yields CASSLRLAGVDEQFF.

V usage is TRBV30 and J usage is TRBJ1-3; possibly TRBD1 for D (5 bases). Deletions cut 0 bases from V and 3 bases from J, with 6 bases between. Germline-derived CDR1 and CDR2 are GTSNPN and SVGIG (reference sequence). There are 13 residues in the CDR3. The CDR3 coding sequence is TGTGCCTGGAGTGTTGGGGGTGGAAACACCATATATTTT. This codes for CAWSVGGGNTIYF. Supplemented by reference TRBV30 and TRBJ1-3, the full variable domain reads SQTIHQWPATLVQPVGSPLSLECTVEGTSNPNLYWYRQAAGRGLQLLFYSVGIGQISSEVPQNLSASRPQDRQFILSSKKLLLSDSGFYLCAWSVGGGNTIYFGEGSWLTVV.

This clonotype was counted at least ten times. V is TRBV9 and J is TRBJ2-2, with D possibly TRBD1 on 5 matching bases. Germline V lookup: CDR1 SGDLS, CDR2 YYNGEE. V was trimmed by 6 bases and J by 7 bases, leaving 10 bases between them. The CDR3 runs 12 residues. The CDR3 reads CASNSGIGELFF. CDR3 nucleotides: TGTGCCAGCAACTCAGGGATCGGGGAGCTGTTTTTT.

This clonotype was detected many times. V usage is TRBV12-3 or TRBV12-4 and J usage is TRBJ2-2, with 11 bases lining up with TRBD2. V trimming: 5 bases; J trimming: 4 bases; junction bases outside the gene matches: 3. The CDR3 consists of 15 residues. The CDR3 DNA sequence: TGTGCCAGCAGTCAACTAGCGGGAGTCACCGGGGAGCTGTTTTTT. This translates into CASSQLAGVTGELFF.

This clonotype appeared many times. DNA of the CDR3: TGTGCCAGCAGTCGACAGGGCACAGATACGCAGTATTTT. Residues: CASSRQGTDTQYF. The genes are TRBV6-1 and TRBJ2-3, with D perhaps TRBD1 (6 bases). CDR3 length equals 13 residues. Germline values: CDR1 MNHNS, CDR2 SASEGT. The germline V and J ends were trimmed by 5 bases and 1 base, with 7 bases remaining between them.

This clonotype has at least ten counts. The chain employs TRBV7-2 and TRBJ2-5, with 8 bases lining up with TRBD1. V gave up 5 bases and J gave up 4 bases; unmatched junction bases: 9. The CDR3 length is 15 residues. Germline V CDR1 and CDR2: SGHTA, FQGNSA. The CDR3 here is CASSGVTGGVETQYF. The CDR3 bases are TGTGCCAGCAGCGGAGTAACAGGGGGAGTAGAGACCCAGTACTTC.

The rearrangement joins TRBV7-6 to TRBJ2-1; the match to TRBD2 covers 8 bases. Germline assignment: CDR1 SGHVS and CDR2 FNYEAQ. The CDR3 sequence is 16 residues long. V shed 0 bases and J 9 bases; nucleotides not matched to a gene: 10. The CDR3 region has the DNA TGTGCCAGCAGCTTAGCAAGGATCGGACTAGCAAGTGAGCAGTTCTTC. Translated: CASSLARIGLASEQFF.

The table lists this clonotype with many counts. The chain links TRBV2 to TRBJ2-2; D may be TRBD1 (6 bases). This CDR3 has 17 residues. The V gene lost 6 bases and the J gene lost 2 bases, with 19 bases spanning the gap. Per germline, CDR1 SNHLY and CDR2 FYNNEI. In DNA, the CDR3 is TGTGCCAGCAGCCATGGGATAGGGGACATTAACACCGGGGAGCTGTTTTTT. This gives the protein CASSHGIGDINTGELFF.

This chain uses TRBV2 with TRBJ2-4; TRBD2 matches at 9 bases. This CDR3 contains 19 residues. J gave up 0 bases and V 8 bases, and 17 bases lay outside the gene matches. CDR1 is SNHLY, CDR2 FYNNEI, per germline. CDR3 coding DNA: TGTGCCAGCGTAAGACAGGTTACTAGCGGGTACCTAGCCAAAAACATTCAGTACTTC. It specifies CASVRQVTSGYLAKNIQYF.

This clonotype appeared many times. The chain is built from TRBV6-5 and TRBJ2-3; 9 positions agree with TRBD1. Germline trimming cut 4 bases from V and 7 bases from J; bases unmatched to any gene: 9. The CDR3 consists of 15 residues. Germline CDR1 and CDR2: MNHEY and SVGAGI. CDR3 in DNA: TGTGCCAGCAGTTTCGGGACAGGGCGGTCATATACGCAGTATTTT. Residues: CASSFGTGRSYTQYF.

Ten or more counts support this clonotype. This chain connects TRBV25-1 to TRBJ2-4, with D possibly being TRBD2 (7 bases). The germline V and J ends were trimmed by 4 bases and 1 base, with 20 bases remaining between them. Germline V lookup: CDR1 MGHDK, CDR2 SYGVNS. The CDR3 totals 18 residues. CDR3 residues: CASSGPTWGGLAKNIQYF. The CDR3 DNA reads TGTGCCAGCAGTGGGCCGACCTGGGGGGGGCTCGCCAAAAACATTCAGTACTTC. Full variable domain (rest looked up from reference TRBV25-1 and TRBJ2-4): EADIYQTPRYLVIGTGKKITLECSQTMGHDKMYWYQQDPGMELHLIHYSYGVNSTEKGDLSSESTVSRIRTEHFPLTLESARPSHTSQYLCASSGPTWGGLAKNIQYFGAGTRLSVL.

This chain links TRBV29-1 with TRBJ2-5; 9 nucleotides line up with TRBD2. Germline-derived CDR1 and CDR2 are SQVTM and ANQGSEA. Losses at the gene ends were 3 bases for V and 5 bases for J; bases not matched to a gene: 13. The CDR3 is 16 residues long. The CDR3 bases are TGCAGCGTTGAGCCCGGGGGGCTAGCGGGGATGGAGACCCAGTACTTC. It encodes CSVEPGGLAGMETQYF.